This TCR beta chain derives from a study of blood T cells in healthy people across ages. For the second PCR, which ran for roughly 6 to 12 cycles, a sample-barcoded 5' primer and a J-beta primer mix were used. Each cDNA molecule carried a tag from a template-switch adaptor that contained 12 random nucleotides. TCRdb re-called the 5' RACE reads through MiXCR, storing one row per CDR3 protein. The data contain fewer than 2,000,000 distinct CDR3 sequences, roughly two fifths of them seen just once; the ten biggest clones take up 20% to 25%. General study results and limits: No conclusive comparison of naive versus antigen-experienced cells was possible with unsorted PBMCs. The diversity estimates, figures obtained from one million T cells, were considered underestimates.

Points on this clonotype: Its antigen is unknown.

This receptor was obtained from a human donor in good health. Sequencing was performed on blood.

The CDR3: CASSYSGGRRGYEQFF. In DNA form, the CDR3 reads TGTGCCAGCAGTTACTCTGGGGGGCGAAGGGGATACGAGCAGTTCTTC. The J gene is TRBJ2-1, the V gene TRBV6-5; either TRBD1 or TRBD2 may fit D (6 bases each). Trimming removed 0 bases at V and 10 bases at J, with 19 bases between. Germline V gives CDR1 MNHEY, CDR2 SVGAGI. The CDR3 length is 16 residues.